This T cell receptor (beta chain) was observed in a study of blood T cell repertoires in COVID-19. Looking at the study overall: Donors in the United States, Italy and Spain gave samples during acute or convalescent COVID-19.

Methods used by the authors: Amplification of reference gene primers was used by the study to estimate nucleated cell counts. Clones were sequenced by immunoSEQ multiplex PCR, and TCRdb holds only the in-frame ones, with some missing. Clone size and the V and J calls come from that table; the DNA yielded D and trimming. The table records around 120,000 clones, approximately 62% of them present only once. Specimen: peripheral blood. This clonotype was obtained from a man older than 75 with acute or convalescent COVID-19.

Here the CDR3 reads CAISGQGANTGELFF. The CDR3 DNA reads TGTGCCATCAGTGGACAGGGGGCCAACACCGGGGAGCTGTTTTTT. V is TRBV10-3 and J is TRBJ2-2; TRBD1 matches at 10 bases. Germline V gene lookup returns CDR1 ENHRY and CDR2 SYGVKD. Unmatched junction bases numbered 1, after V lost 4 bases and J lost 2 bases. The CDR3 runs to 15 residues.